This is a list of T cell receptor beta chains from one sample in a study of CD8 T cells in Susac syndrome. TCRdb reanalysed the immunoSEQ multiplex PCR reads using MiXCR and keeps one entry per CDR3 protein. The sample holds about 210,000 distinct CDR3 sequences, 94% seen once. Specimen: CD4+ T cells from PBMCs. These receptors all stem from a human donor with Susac syndrome. Both conserved end residues are part of each CDR3. Fields, in order: clone size, V gene, J gene, D gene, CDR3 protein, CDR3 DNA. D genes are given only for firm matches. Clone size is stated in some rows and not others, as once, few, many or a class when expanded.

abundance: -; v_gene: TRBV20-1; j_gene: TRBJ2-5; d_gene: -; CDR3aa: CSAQDSRKVQETQYF; CDR3nt: TGCAGTGCTCAGGACAGCCGAAAAGTCCAAGAGACCCAGTACTTC
abundance: -; v_gene: TRBV15; j_gene: TRBJ1-1; d_gene: -; CDR3aa: CATSRGSFLTEAFF; CDR3nt: TGTGCCACCAGCAGAGGCTCTTTTCTAACTGAAGCTTTCTTT
abundance: -; v_gene: TRBV20-1; j_gene: TRBJ2-7; d_gene: TRBD1; CDR3aa: CSASPLWGQGSSGMGEQYF; CDR3nt: TGCAGTGCTTCTCCGCTATGGGGACAGGGTTCCTCGGGGATGGGCGAGCAGTACTTC
abundance: -; v_gene: TRBV3-1; j_gene: TRBJ2-1; d_gene: -; CDR3aa: CASSQLAATGNEQFF; CDR3nt: TGTGCCAGCAGCCAATTGGCAGCGACCGGCAATGAGCAGTTCTTC
abundance: -; v_gene: TRBV29-1; j_gene: TRBJ2-2; d_gene: TRBD1; CDR3aa: CSVGGTGTGPGELFF; CDR3nt: TGCAGCGTTGGGGGAACCGGGACAGGGCCCGGGGAGCTGTTTTTT
abundance: -; v_gene: TRBV5-4; j_gene: TRBJ2-6; d_gene: -; CDR3aa: CASSLDASSGANVLTF; CDR3nt: TGTGCCAGCAGCTTGGACGCCAGCTCTGGGGCCAACGTCCTGACTTTC
abundance: -; v_gene: TRBV19; j_gene: TRBJ2-1; d_gene: TRBD2; CDR3aa: CASSIGGGHGNEQFF; CDR3nt: TGTGCCAGTAGTATAGGCGGGGGTCATGGAAATGAGCAGTTCTTC
abundance: -; v_gene: TRBV20-1; j_gene: TRBJ2-5; d_gene: -; CDR3aa: CSAVITRGQETQYF; CDR3nt: TGCAGTGCTGTCATCACTAGAGGGCAAGAGACCCAGTACTTC
abundance: -; v_gene: TRBV18; j_gene: TRBJ1-1; d_gene: -; CDR3aa: CASSPGRGDTEAFF; CDR3nt: TGTGCCAGCTCACCGGGGAGAGGGGACACTGAAGCTTTCTTT
abundance: -; v_gene: TRBV19; j_gene: TRBJ1-2; d_gene: -; CDR3aa: CASSAGTDLGYTF; CDR3nt: TGTGCCAGTAGCGCCGGGACGGATCTTGGCTACACCTTC
abundance: -; v_gene: TRBV7-3; j_gene: TRBJ1-2; d_gene: -; CDR3aa: CASSLGGQRSYGYTF; CDR3nt: TGTGCCAGCAGCTTAGGCGGACAGCGCTCCTATGGCTACACCTTC
abundance: once; v_gene: TRBV4-3; j_gene: TRBJ1-5; d_gene: -; CDR3aa: CASSLGQTNQPQHF; CDR3nt: TGCGCCAGCAGCCTTGGACAGACTAATCAGCCCCAGCATTTT
abundance: -; v_gene: TRBV30; j_gene: TRBJ2-2; d_gene: -; CDR3aa: CARTQNSANTGELFF; CDR3nt: TGTGCCCGGACCCAGAATTCGGCGAACACCGGGGAGCTGTTTTTT
abundance: -; v_gene: TRBV14; j_gene: TRBJ2-1; d_gene: -; CDR3aa: CASSQVVGISYNEQFF; CDR3nt: TGTGCCAGCAGCCAAGTCGTGGGGATTTCGTACAATGAGCAGTTCTTC
abundance: few; v_gene: TRBV27; j_gene: TRBJ2-6; d_gene: TRBD1; CDR3aa: CASSLGTGISGANVLTF; CDR3nt: TGTGCCAGCAGTTTGGGGACAGGGATCTCTGGGGCCAACGTCCTGACTTTC
abundance: once; v_gene: TRBV20-1; j_gene: TRBJ2-7; d_gene: TRBD2; CDR3aa: CSPDPRGSGGYEQYF; CDR3nt: TGCAGTCCAGACCCCCGCGGTAGCGGGGGGTACGAGCAGTACTTC
abundance: -; v_gene: TRBV6-1; j_gene: TRBJ1-5; d_gene: TRBD1; CDR3aa: CASSPSRQGVTRYSNQPQHF; CDR3nt: TGTGCCAGCAGCCCTAGCCGACAGGGGGTGACTCGTTATAGCAATCAGCCCCAGCATTTT
abundance: -; v_gene: TRBV5-5; j_gene: TRBJ1-5; d_gene: -; CDR3aa: CASSLADYSNQPQHF; CDR3nt: TGTGCCAGCAGCTTGGCCGATTATAGCAATCAGCCCCAGCATTTT
abundance: -; v_gene: TRBV5-6; j_gene: TRBJ1-3; d_gene: -; CDR3aa: CASSATVFGNTIYF; CDR3nt: TGTGCCAGCAGCGCGACAGTGTTTGGAAACACCATATATTTT
abundance: -; v_gene: TRBV9; j_gene: TRBJ2-6; d_gene: -; CDR3aa: CASSVPPIIRGANVLTF; CDR3nt: TGTGCCAGCAGCGTACCCCCTATCATCCGGGGGGCCAACGTCCTGACTTTC
abundance: -; v_gene: TRBV18; j_gene: TRBJ2-2; d_gene: TRBD1; CDR3aa: CASSSDRDAGELFF; CDR3nt: TGTGCCAGCTCATCGGACAGGGATGCCGGGGAGCTGTTTTTT
abundance: -; v_gene: TRBV30; j_gene: TRBJ2-3; d_gene: -; CDR3aa: CAWSRDSSIGDTQYF; CDR3nt: TGTGCCTGGTCCCGGGACTCTTCGATAGGAGATACGCAGTATTTT
abundance: -; v_gene: TRBV20-1; j_gene: TRBJ1-2; d_gene: TRBD1; CDR3aa: CSAGRDSFLTNYGYTF; CDR3nt: TGCAGTGCAGGCCGGGACAGTTTTTTAACCAACTATGGCTACACCTTC
abundance: -; v_gene: TRBV5-1; j_gene: TRBJ2-5; d_gene: TRBD2; CDR3aa: CASSLVLAGSQETQYF; CDR3nt: TGCGCCAGCAGCTTGGTATTAGCGGGTTCCCAAGAGACCCAGTACTTC
abundance: -; v_gene: TRBV10-2; j_gene: TRBJ1-4; d_gene: -; CDR3aa: CASSEGGTTNEKLFF; CDR3nt: TGCGCCAGCAGTGAGGGCGGTACAACTAATGAAAAACTGTTTTTT
abundance: -; v_gene: TRBV27; j_gene: TRBJ2-7; d_gene: TRBD1; CDR3aa: CASGQVHYEQYF; CDR3nt: TGTGCCAGCGGACAGGTACACTACGAGCAGTACTTC
abundance: -; v_gene: TRBV12-3/TRBV12-4; j_gene: TRBJ2-1; d_gene: -; CDR3aa: CASSLPGTHNEQFF; CDR3nt: TGTGCCAGCAGTTTACCCGGGACTCACAATGAGCAGTTCTTC
abundance: -; v_gene: TRBV6-1; j_gene: TRBJ2-5; d_gene: TRBD1; CDR3aa: CASSVSGTGAVGTQYF; CDR3nt: TGTGCCAGCAGTGTATCCGGGACAGGGGCGGTTGGGACCCAGTACTTC
abundance: -; v_gene: TRBV18; j_gene: TRBJ2-3; d_gene: -; CDR3aa: CASSPGDADTQYF; CDR3nt: TGTGCCAGCTCCCCCGGGGACGCAGATACGCAGTATTTT
abundance: -; v_gene: TRBV4-2; j_gene: TRBJ2-3; d_gene: TRBD2; CDR3aa: CASSQDGIAGGSDTQYF; CDR3nt: TGTGCCAGCAGCCAAGATGGAATAGCGGGGGGGTCAGATACGCAGTATTTT